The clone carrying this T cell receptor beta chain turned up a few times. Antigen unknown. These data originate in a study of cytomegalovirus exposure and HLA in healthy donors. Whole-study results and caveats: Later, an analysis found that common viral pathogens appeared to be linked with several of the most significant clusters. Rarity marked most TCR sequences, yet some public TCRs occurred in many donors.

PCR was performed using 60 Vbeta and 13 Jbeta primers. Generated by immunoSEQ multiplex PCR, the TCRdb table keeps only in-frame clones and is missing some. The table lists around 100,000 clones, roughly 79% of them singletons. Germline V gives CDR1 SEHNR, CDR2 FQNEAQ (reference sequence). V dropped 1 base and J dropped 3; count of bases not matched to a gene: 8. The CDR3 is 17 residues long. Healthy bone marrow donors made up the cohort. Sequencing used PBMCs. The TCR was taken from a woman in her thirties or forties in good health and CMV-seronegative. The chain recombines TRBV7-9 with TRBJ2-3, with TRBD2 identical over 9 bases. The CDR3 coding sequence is TGTGCCAGCAGCTTAGGCGGCGGGAGGGAAACAACAGATACGCAGTATTTT. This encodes CASSLGGGRETTDTQYF.